This T cell receptor beta chain originates from a study of T-cell memory formation after mild COVID-19. Study outcomes and limitations: Cross-reactive memory appears to have joined, as suggested by some responding clones showing up in pre-infection memory. Clones from the second wave (peaking day 37) had unconfirmed SARS-CoV-2 specificity.

TCRdb itself ran the 5' RACE reads through MiXCR, one entry per CDR3 protein. The table includes over 350,000 distinct CDR3 sequences, about a sixth detected once. This clonotype was counted only a few times. Antigen specificity is unknown. This CDR3 spans 11 amino acids. V gave up 3 bases and J gave up 2 bases, with 3 bases separating them. CDR1 is DFQATT, CDR2 SNEGSKA, per germline (reference sequence). The sequence was collected from a man aged 18 to 30 who had mild COVID-19 (a few samples of this study predate the infection). Cell type and time point are not known. The sequencing input was PBMCs or a T cell subset sorted from them (not recorded which). The genes are TRBV20-1 and TRBJ2-3, with unresolved D. The CDR3 sequence: CSARLTDTQYF. CDR3 nucleotides: TGCAGTGCTAGGCTCACAGATACGCAGTATTTT.